In this sample, the clone carrying this T cell receptor beta chain turned up many times. The target antigen is unknown. The CDR3 runs to 12 residues. Germline V CDR1 and CDR2: SEHNR, FQNEAQ (reference sequence). V was shortened by 6 bases and J by 6 bases, with 11 bases between the two germline ends. The record originates from a study of T cells after yellow fever vaccination. On the study more broadly: The fractions with low cell numbers were processed using SMART-Seq v4 Ultra Low Input. Study conclusions and caveats: Among primary-vaccination clones, most reappeared after the booster, at roughly 95% for CD4 and 88% for CD8. Although the secondary response was weaker, it peaked faster, at day 5 versus 15.

Production of TCR cDNA was by 5'RACE template switching, which also added a universal primer site and UMIs. TCRdb reprocessed the 5' RACE reads with MiXCR, giving one entry per CDR3 protein. The sample contains 300,000 to 350,000 distinct CDR3 sequences, approximately 4.2% of which appear only once. The starting material was PBMCs, obtained 5 days after the yellow fever booster vaccination. The chain recombines TRBV7-9 with TRBJ2-5; D gene unclear. The source of this sequence is a man younger than 30 who received the YFV17D yellow fever vaccine. CDR3 sequence (DNA): TGTGCCAGCAGGACTGAAAGGAAGACCCAGTACTTC. It specifies CASRTERKTQYF.